The next 12 T cell receptor beta chains were all read from a single sample in a study of T cell clonality in common variable immunodeficiency. Study-wide results and limits: In common variable immunodeficiency, TCR beta chains reportedly carried fewer deletions and N-nucleotide insertions.

Clones were read by immunoSEQ multiplex PCR, and TCRdb kept only the in-frame ones, dropping some. This sample has roughly 42,000 clones and no singletons, with 5% to 6.5% in the ten largest. No antigen has been identified for these receptors. What was sequenced was peripheral blood mononuclear cells. These receptors all come from a human donor with common variable immunodeficiency.

This clone came up a few times. From the germline J gene comes the end of the CDR3, since the read stops 3 residues before it. The chain combines TRBV7-6 with TRBJ2-5; 9 bases line up with TRBD1. CDR3 length equals 16 residues. Germline V gives CDR1 SGHVS, CDR2 FNYEAQ. Trimming took 1 base from V and 5 from J; bases not matched to a gene: 8. The chain's CDR3 is CASSLGVQGAWETQYF. The covered CDR3 bases are TGTGCCAGCAGCTTAGGGGTACAGGGGGCGTGGGAGACC.

The table lists this clone with a few counts. Read coverage stops 3 residues before the CDR3 terminus; the germline J gene supplies the remainder. V gene TRBV6-2 or TRBV6-3 combines with J gene TRBJ1-1; possible D gene TRBD1, 5 bases. Between the trimmed V and J ends, which lost 4 bases and 1 base, there was a span of 7 bases. CDR1 and CDR2 (germline): MNHEY, SVGEGT. The CDR3 spans 13 residues. CDR3 DNA, as far as it was read: TGTGCCAGCAGTTGGACACCGAACACTGAA. Its translation is CASSWTPNTE. The complete CDR3 reads CASSWTPNTEAFF.

A few counts support this clone. The missing CDR3 end, 3 residues past where the read stops, is filled in from the germline J gene. The chain has TRBV18 and TRBJ1-1; 9 bases are shared with TRBD1. The CDR3 length is 16 residues. Germline V gene data show CDR1 as KGHSH and CDR2 as LQKENI. The trim removed 3 bases at V and 1 base at J, leaving 6 bases unmatched. The CDR3 bases that were read are TGTGCCAGCTCACCCGGACAGGGGCCGAAGAACACTGAA. It is translated as CASSPGQGPKNTE. The CDR3, in full, reads CASSPGQGPKNTEAFF.

This clone was recorded a few times. The junction and the germline gene differ at one end; a read error may be behind it. The CDR3 goes on 3 residues after the read ends, and that part is filled in from the germline J gene. The chain is built from TRBV7-7 and TRBJ2-3; D is undetermined. Per the germline V gene, CDR1 is SSHAT and CDR2 is FNYEAQ (reference sequence). The CDR3 has 15 amino acids. The covered CDR3 bases are TGTGCTAGCAGCCCATCCTATGGTAGCACAGATACG. This translates into CASSPSYGSTDT. The complete CDR3 reads CASSPSYGSTDTQYF.

The table lists this clone with many counts. Read sequence stops 3 residues before the CDR3 end, and the germline J gene provides the missing end. The chain is built from TRBV29-1 and TRBJ1-4, with D unresolved. Germline CDR1 and CDR2: SQVTM and ANQGSEA. The CDR3 contains 13 residues. V was pared by 2 bases and J by 3 bases, with 7 bases between. CDR3 residues: CSVEFAANEKLFF. The CDR3 DNA, read in part, is TGCAGCGTTGAATTTGCAGCTAATGAAAAA.

Remarks on this clone: Read sequence stops 3 residues before the CDR3 end, and the germline J gene provides the missing end. The chain is built from TRBV7-3 and TRBJ2-2; TRBD1 matches at 9 bases. The germline V gene encodes CDR1 SGHTA and CDR2 FQGTGA. CDR3 length: 13 amino acids. V lost 5 bases to trimming and J lost 8 bases; unmatched junction nucleotides: 3. The sequenced part of the CDR3 DNA is TGTGCCAGCAGCATACAGGGGGCAGGGGAG. It specifies CASSIQGAGE. The full-length CDR3 reads as CASSIQGAGELFF.

This clone was counted a few times. The CDR3 goes on 3 residues after the read ends, and that part is filled in from the germline J gene. The rearrangement uses TRBV7-2 and TRBJ2-1; TRBD2 agrees at 10 bases. The CDR3 is 14 amino acids. Germline CDR1 is SGHTA and CDR2 is FQGNSA. Trimming removed 6 bases from V and 8 bases from J; junction bases left unmatched: 7. CDR3 region: CASRKAGGPYEQFF. The covered CDR3 bases are TGTGCCAGCAGGAAAGCGGGGGGGCCGTATGAG.

In this sample, this clone turned up many times. The CDR3 reads CASSPGTGGWIGTEAFF. The part of the CDR3 DNA that was read is TGCGCCAGCAGCCCCGGGACAGGGGGGTGGATCGGTACTGAA. J is TRBJ1-1 and V is TRBV5-1, with 11 bases that match TRBD1. The read is 3 residues too short to cover the CDR3 end, so that end is filled in from the germline J gene. J was trimmed by 5 bases and V by 4 bases; bases with no gene match: 13. Germline V gene lookup returns CDR1 SGHRS and CDR2 YFSETQ. The CDR3 has 17 amino acids.

This clone turned up a few times. The read is 3 residues too short to cover the CDR3 end, so that end is filled in from the germline J gene. The chain joins TRBV19 to TRBJ1-2; possible D gene TRBD1, 5 bases. V was cut by 5 bases and J by 2 bases, with 18 bases left in between. This CDR3 comprises 16 residues. CDR1 is LNHDA and CDR2 is SQIVND in the germline V gene (reference sequence). The CDR3 DNA, read in part, is TGTGCCAGTAGTCCATTAGGTGGGGCGAGGAACTATGGC. Translating it yields CASSPLGGARNYG. In full, the CDR3 reads CASSPLGGARNYGYTF.

This clone occurred a few times. The read terminates 3 residues ahead of where the CDR3 ends, so the germline J gene completes it. The chain joins TRBV2 to TRBJ2-7; weak D call: TRBD1 (6 bases). The CDR3 is made up of 16 amino acids. Trimming stripped 4 bases from V and 3 bases from J, with 19 bases between. CDR1 is SNHLY and CDR2 is FYNNEI in the germline V gene. The part of the CDR3 DNA that was read is TGTGCCAGCAGTGCTGAGAGGCCAGGGGTAGGCTACGAG. Its translation is CASSAERPGVGYE. The full CDR3 protein reads CASSAERPGVGYEQYF.

This clone was observed a handful of times. The read finishes 3 residues shy of the CDR3 end, and the germline J gene is used to complete it. The rearrangement uses TRBV18 and TRBJ2-7, with TRBD2 matching over 11 bases. The CDR3 runs 16 residues. J gave up 3 bases and V 6 bases, and 10 bases lay outside the gene matches. Germline V lookup: CDR1 KGHSH, CDR2 LQKENI. The covered CDR3 bases are TGTGCCAGCTCGCCGGGACTAGCGGACAAAGGCTACGAG. It translates to CASSPGLADKGYE. The CDR3 reads in full as CASSPGLADKGYEQYF.

In regard to this clone: The read is 3 residues too short to cover the CDR3 end, so that end is filled in from the germline J gene. This chain connects TRBV30 to TRBJ2-7; D might be TRBD2 (7 bases). The CDR3 has 19 residues. V was shortened by 2 bases and J by 0 bases, with 26 bases between the two germline ends. Germline lookup yields CDR1 GTSNPN and CDR2 SVGIG (reference sequence). The CDR3 DNA, read in part, is TGTGCCTGGAGTTTCACTTTAAGCTGGGGGGGCGTAGGCTCCTACGAG. This encodes CAWSFTLSWGGVGSYE. The CDR3, in full, reads CAWSFTLSWGGVGSYEQYF.